This is a list of T cell receptor beta chains from one sample in a study of blood T cell repertoires in COVID-19. The data were produced by immunoSEQ multiplex PCR, yet TCRdb's version contains in-frame clones alone and is incomplete. The repertoire holds 150,000 to 200,000 clones, with approximately 95% as singletons. The sample comprised peripheral blood. These receptors originate from a woman aged 55-69 years with COVID-19, enrolled during active disease. CDR3s include the opening cysteine and the closing phenylalanine or tryptophan. Each record gives: V gene, CDR3 protein.

>TRBV6-2/TRBV6-3
CASSSPGLRGTQYF
>TRBV7-9
CASSLQDSPHTEAFF
>TRBV6-6
CASSKQGNYGYTF
>TRBV5-6
CASSLAKGAKNIQYF
>TRBV5-5
CASSLAGQNEKLFF
>TRBV29-1
CSVPPGGPTDTQYF
>TRBV27
CASSLPDRGNSPLHF
>TRBV30
CAWSARGWEQYF
>TRBV10-2
CASSEVEPSTDTQYF
>TRBV20-1
CSVGQEPAAFF
>TRBV6-5
CASSPNRDQPQHF
>TRBV14
CASSHYRALGTDTQYF
>TRBV11-1
CASSLGLAGRDEQFF
>TRBV9
CASSRGGRSNQPQHF
>TRBV6-4
CASSDSTGGFKETQYF
>TRBV6-5
CASSRGTSGAAQYF
>TRBV27
CASSSGTGSLYGYTF
>TRBV6-4
CASSNNPETEDLPEAFF
>TRBV3-1/TRBV3-2
CASSLGQHEKLFF
>TRBV7-8
CASSKRQGARNQPQHF
>TRBV5-3
CARSLIGGNQPQHF
>TRBV6-5
CASTRAGNEQYF
>TRBV4-3
CASSPGTGGRYTQYF
>TRBV5-6
CASSFLGGKPQHF
>TRBV6-5
CASSAGGMNTEAFF
>TRBV7-9
CASSLPGTGKSGEAFF
>TRBV6-1
CASSEIYRGAGELFF
>TRBV11-3
CAGGQAGKLFF
>TRBV7-2
CASSWRTGGNQPQHF
>TRBV7-2
CASSFDRGSGETQYF
>TRBV10-3
CAISETSATNEKLFF
>TRBV5-4
CASSKDRDRGYTF
>TRBV5-1
CASSLASGSSSYNEQFF
>TRBV12-3/TRBV12-4
CASSLAQGNRAFF
>TRBV7-3
CASKTGTNTEAFF
>TRBV2
CASSALSYEQYF
>TRBV18
CVSSPQPDTNARAFF
>TRBV15
CATSREYSNQPQHF
>TRBV7-2
CASSLVAGAYNEQFF
>TRBV5-8
CASSFPVGGNSPLHF